Below are 17 T cell receptor beta chains sequenced from a single sample in a study of T cells in tumors and immune-related adverse events. Using immunoSEQ multiplex PCR, the repertoire was profiled, and TCRdb retains in-frame clones only, with some absent. The sample lists 20,000 to 25,000 clones, just over 90% occurring once. Material: lymph node tissue, obtained from a patient treated with anti-PD-1 therapy. Receptors were obtained from a female donor with metastatic renal cell carcinoma.

The sample holds a few counts of this clone. The rearrangement uses TRBV4-1 and TRBJ1-5; perhaps TRBD1 as D (5 bases). Germline assignment: CDR1 MGHRA and CDR2 YSYEKL. This CDR3 contains 14 residues. V lost 2 bases to trimming and J lost 6 bases, with 11 bases between them. DNA of the CDR3: TGCGCCAGCAGCCAACGGGGGTTTGGTCAGCCCCAGCATTTT. It codes for CASSQRGFGQPQHF.

Only a few counts were recorded for this clone. The chain carries TRBV18 and TRBJ2-7; 11 bases fit TRBD2. Germline V gives CDR1 KGHSH, CDR2 LQKENI. This CDR3 contains 17 residues. With 2 bases clipped from V and 4 bases from J, the junction kept 10 bases outside the gene matches. The CDR3 loop reads CASSPSDSGGAAYEQYF. CDR3 coding DNA: TGTGCCAGCTCACCATCGGATAGCGGGGGGGCCGCGTACGAGCAGTACTTC.

The chain couples TRBV11-2 to TRBJ1-2; 8 positions agree with TRBD1. This CDR3 comprises 15 residues. The junction had 12 bases not matched to a gene; V was cut back by 5 bases and J by 7 bases. Germline V lookup: CDR1 SGHAT, CDR2 FQNNGV. The CDR3: CASSEMTGVVGGYTF. The CDR3 nucleotides are TGTGCCAGCAGCGAGATGACAGGGGTCGTCGGTGGCTACACCTTC.

This chain connects TRBV29-1 to TRBJ2-6; D ambiguous. The V gene's germline CDR1 is SQVTM and CDR2 ANQGSEA. The V gene lost 0 bases and the J gene lost 1 base, with 10 bases spanning the gap. This CDR3 is built from 16 residues. CDR3 in DNA: TGCAGCGTTGAAGATCAGGAAACATCTGGGGCCAACGTCCTGACTTTC. This codes for CSVEDQETSGANVLTF.

The chain is built from TRBV6-1 and TRBJ2-5; 11 bases fit TRBD2. Germline CDR1 MNHNS, CDR2 SASEGT. The CDR3 spans 13 residues. With 10 bases clipped from V and 7 bases from J, the junction kept 8 bases outside the gene matches. CDR3 nucleotide sequence: TGTGCCACAGGCGGCCTAGCGGGGGGGACCCAGTACTTC. This gives the protein CATGGLAGGTQYF.

The chain recombines TRBV11-3 with TRBJ2-3; D remains ambiguous. The V gene lost 2 bases and the J gene lost 0 bases, with 9 bases spanning the gap. CDR3 length: 15 residues. The germline V gene has CDR1 SGHNT and CDR2 YENEEA. The CDR3: CASSLIWGSTDTQYF. The CDR3 coding sequence is TGTGCCAGCAGCTTAATCTGGGGTAGCACAGATACGCAGTATTTT.

The J gene is TRBJ1-1, the V gene TRBV10-3; 7 bases match TRBD1. CDR3 length equals 16 residues. In germline, CDR1 is ENHRY, CDR2 SYGVKD. Trimming removed 2 bases from V and 2 bases from J; junction bases left unmatched: 8. The CDR3 bases are TGTGCCATCAGTGAGCGGGAGGGACAGCGAAACACTGAAGCTTTCTTT. It is translated as CAISEREGQRNTEAFF.

This sequence joins TRBV2 and TRBJ1-2; the D is unclear. This CDR3 comprises 13 residues. V was trimmed by 2 bases and J by 3 bases, leaving 7 bases between them. Germline CDR1 reads SNHLY; CDR2 reads FYNNEI. This CDR3 reads CASSESGDYGYTF. The CDR3 coding sequence is TGTGCCAGCAGTGAAAGTGGGGACTATGGCTACACCTTC.

The rearrangement links TRBV6-5 to TRBJ1-5; no clear D. Germline V lookup: CDR1 MNHEY, CDR2 SVGAGI. The V and J ends lost 5 bases and 2 bases respectively, with 13 bases between them. The CDR3 has 15 residues. CDR3 in DNA: TGTGCCAGCAGTCGAGGGAGTCTGGGCAATCAGCCCCAGCATTTT. It codes for CASSRGSLGNQPQHF.

The chain combines TRBV2 with TRBJ2-7; possibly TRBD1 for D (5 bases). The CDR3 has 13 amino acids. V was shortened by 6 bases and J by 7 bases, with 16 bases between the two germline ends. Germline CDR1 SNHLY, CDR2 FYNNEI. CDR3 protein: CASRQAQVGEQYF. In DNA form, the CDR3 reads TGTGCCAGCAGACAGGCACAGGTTGGGGAGCAGTACTTC.

The chain combines TRBV28 with TRBJ2-7; D perhaps matches TRBD1 (5 bases). Trimming took 6 bases from V and 0 from J, leaving 15 bases between them. This CDR3 has 15 amino acids. The V gene's germline CDR1 is MDHEN and CDR2 SYDVKM. The CDR3 here is CASSRVGAVSYEQYF. CDR3 nucleotides: TGTGCCAGCAGCAGGGTAGGGGCCGTCTCCTACGAGCAGTACTTC.

The chain joins TRBV11-3 to TRBJ2-1; the D is unclear. The CDR3 is made up of 15 amino acids. V shed 0 bases and J shed 0 bases, with 6 bases lying between them. Looked up from germline, CDR1 is SGHNT and CDR2 is YENEEA. DNA of the CDR3: TGTGCCAGCAGCTTAGAGCGAGACTCCTACAATGAGCAGTTCTTC. Its protein is CASSLERDSYNEQFF.

The chain combines TRBV27 with TRBJ2-2; 8 bases are a match to TRBD2. Germline trimming cut 5 bases from V and 7 bases from J; bases unmatched to any gene: 12. Germline CDR1 is MNHEY and CDR2 is SMNVEV (reference sequence). The CDR3 extends over 16 amino acids. Written as DNA, the CDR3 is TGTGCCAGCAGTATACAGGGACTAGGACGGGGCGGGGAGCTGTTTTTT. It translates to CASSIQGLGRGGELFF.

CDR3 DNA sequence: TGTGCCAGCAGCCCCTTTAGGACAGGTAGCAATCAGCCCCAGCATTTT. This gives the protein CASSPFRTGSNQPQHF. V usage is TRBV7-2 and J usage is TRBJ1-5, with TRBD1 matching over 7 bases. Germline CDR1 and CDR2: SGHTA and FQGNSA. V was clipped by 5 bases and J by 0 bases; unmatched bases: 7. This CDR3 contains 16 residues. Together with reference TRBV7-2 and TRBJ1-5, the CDR3 gives the full variable domain: GAGVSQSPSNKVTEKGKDVELRCDPISGHTALYWYRQSLGQGLEFLIYFQGNSAPDKSGLPSDRFSAERTGGSVSTLTIQRTQQEDSAVYLCASSPFRTGSNQPQHFGDGTRLSIL.

This clone appeared a single time. The chain employs TRBV11-1 and TRBJ1-2, with D perhaps matching TRBD1 (6 bases). Germline V gene sequence: CDR1 SGHAT, CDR2 FQDESV (reference sequence). The CDR3 is 16 amino acids. Trimming took off 0 bases at V and 4 bases at J, with 15 bases between the two ends. The CDR3 DNA reads TGTGCCAGCAGCTTAGCAAGACAGGTTTTCGTCTATGGCTACACCTTC. Translating gives CASSLARQVFVYGYTF.

This chain uses TRBV28 with TRBJ1-2; D is unclear. This CDR3 is built from 14 residues. V gave up 2 bases and J gave up 2 bases, with 9 bases separating them. Germline V lookup: CDR1 MDHEN, CDR2 SYDVKM. This CDR3 reads CASSLAHKNYGYTF. The CDR3 DNA is TGTGCCAGCAGTTTAGCTCACAAGAACTATGGCTACACCTTC.

The chain has TRBV6-4 and TRBJ2-1; no clear D. The CDR3 covers 15 residues. Per the germline V gene, CDR1 is MRHNA and CDR2 is SNTAGT. Deletions cut 4 bases from V and 5 bases from J, with 15 bases between. This CDR3 is CASSVDIFSHNEQFF. The CDR3 DNA reads TGTGCCAGCAGTGTTGACATCTTCAGCCACAATGAGCAGTTCTTC.